The 13 T cell receptor beta chains given below trace back to one sample, sequenced in a study of blood T cell repertoires in COVID-19. Measured with immunoSEQ multiplex PCR; TCRdb has only the in-frame clones, and not every one. This table has 220,000 or so clones, roughly nine tenths appearing once. Source material: PBMCs or T cells enriched from blood (not recorded which). These receptors originate from a woman between 18 and 29 years old in a cohort exposed to, infected with or recovered from COVID-19 (not recorded which).

The chain couples TRBV5-5 to TRBJ1-2; no reliable D call. This CDR3 spans 18 amino acids. Germline lookup yields CDR1 SGHKS and CDR2 YYEKEE (reference sequence). V dropped 3 bases and J dropped 4 bases, with 25 bases sitting between them. DNA of the CDR3: TGTGCCAGCAGCTCCGACCCTAGTTGGCAGGACTTGTCCTATGGCTACACCTTC. It yields the protein CASSSDPSWQDLSYGYTF.

The chain carries TRBV9 and TRBJ2-1, with 9 bases lining up with TRBD2. The CDR3 has 14 amino acids. CDR1 and CDR2 from the germline V gene are SGDLS and YYNGEE. V lost 3 bases to trimming and J lost 7 bases; unmatched junction nucleotides: 5. Written as DNA, the CDR3 is TGTGCCAGCAGCGGAGGCGGGAGGGATAATGAGCAGTTCTTC. It yields the protein CASSGGGRDNEQFF.

The V gene is TRBV20-1, the J gene TRBJ1-1; 8 nucleotides align to TRBD1. The CDR3 sequence is 14 residues long. CDR1 and CDR2 from the germline V gene are DFQATT and SNEGSKA (reference sequence). V trimming: 3 bases; J trimming: 3 bases; junction bases outside the gene matches: 6. CDR3 coding DNA: TGCAGTGCTAGTCAGGGGGCGGGAGACACTGAAGCTTTCTTT. Its translation: CSASQGAGDTEAFF.

The chain carries TRBV29-1 and TRBJ2-1, with 10 nucleotides matching TRBD2. CDR3 length: 13 amino acids. Trimming at V came to 6 bases and at J to 10 bases, leaving 9 bases not matched to a gene. CDR1 is SQVTM and CDR2 is ANQGSEA in the germline V gene. CDR3 nucleotides: TGCAGCGTGGGGCTAGCGGGGGATCGGGAGCAGTTCTTC. It yields the protein CSVGLAGDREQFF.

V is TRBV30 and J is TRBJ1-1; TRBD1 matches 7 bases. The germline gives CDR1 GTSNPN, CDR2 SVGIG (reference sequence). Unmatched junction bases numbered 3, after V lost 4 bases and J lost 1 base. The CDR3 sequence is 13 residues long. This CDR3 is CAWKRQGNTEAFF. The DNA for the CDR3 is TGTGCCTGGAAAAGACAGGGGAACACTGAAGCTTTCTTT. The variable domain in full, with the rest retrieved from reference TRBV30 and TRBJ1-1, is SQTIHQWPATLVQPVGSPLSLECTVEGTSNPNLYWYRQAAGRGLQLLFYSVGIGQISSEVPQNLSASRPQDRQFILSSKKLLLSDSGFYLCAWKRQGNTEAFFGQGTRLTVV.

This clone was observed a single time. The DNA for the CDR3 is TGTGCCAGCTCACCACCGGCAACTGGAAACACCATATATTTT. Residues: CASSPPATGNTIYF. V usage is TRBV18 and J usage is TRBJ1-3; D ambiguous. This CDR3 contains 14 residues. Germline CDR1 and CDR2: KGHSH and LQKENI. Between the trimmed V and J ends, which lost 0 bases and 2 bases, there was a span of 5 bases.

The chain is built from TRBV29-1 and TRBJ2-3, with D perhaps matching TRBD1 (5 bases). The germline CDR1 and CDR2 sequences are SQVTM and ANQGSEA. CDR3 length: 14 amino acids. V shed 7 bases and J shed 0 bases, with 14 bases lying between them. This chain's CDR3 is CSGSRDESTDTQYF. The CDR3 coding sequence is TGCAGCGGCAGCAGGGATGAAAGCACAGATACGCAGTATTTT.

This sequence joins TRBV2 and TRBJ1-1; 7 bases are a match to TRBD1. Germline V CDR1 and CDR2: SNHLY, FYNNEI. V trimming: 7 bases; J trimming: 7 bases; junction bases outside the gene matches: 3. There are 11 residues in the CDR3. CDR3 in amino acids: CASIQGGEAFF. The CDR3 nucleotides read TGTGCCAGCATCCAGGGGGGTGAAGCTTTCTTT.

The chain recombines TRBV11-2 with TRBJ1-5, with D perhaps matching TRBD1 (6 bases). CDR1 is SGHAT, CDR2 FQNNGV, per germline. This CDR3 contains 15 residues. V lost 0 bases and J 5 bases, leaving 11 bases between the germline ends. For the CDR3, the DNA is TGTGCCAGCAGCTTAGAGGGGACATCTCATCAGCCCCAGCATTTT. This sequence encodes CASSLEGTSHQPQHF.

The rearrangement joins TRBV5-1 to TRBJ2-7; 10 bases align to TRBD1. This CDR3 has 15 residues. Per germline, CDR1 SGHRS and CDR2 YFSETQ. The V segment lost 3 bases and the J segment 5 bases; nucleotides outside the gene matches: 8. DNA of the CDR3: TGCGCCAGCAGCTGGCCCGGGACAGGGGTCGACGAGCAGTACTTC. Protein product: CASSWPGTGVDEQYF.

The chain carries TRBV11-2 and TRBJ1-6; no definite D call. This CDR3 contains 17 residues. Trimming removed 2 bases from V and 3 bases from J, with 14 bases in between. Germline V gene data show CDR1 as SGHAT and CDR2 as FQNNGV. The CDR3 loop is CASSLFPEGSYNSPLHF. Here the CDR3 DNA reads TGTGCCAGCAGCTTATTCCCCGAGGGCAGCTATAATTCACCCCTCCACTTT.

The CDR3 reads CATPGNRGGGYTF. The CDR3 DNA follows: TGTGCCACCCCCGGGAACAGGGGGGGTGGCTACACCTTC. The rearrangement links TRBV2 to TRBJ1-2; the match to TRBD1 covers 8 bases. The CDR3 contains 13 residues. V lost 10 bases and J lost 7; bases outside the gene matches: 11. Germline V lookup: CDR1 SNHLY, CDR2 FYNNEI.

The V gene is TRBV4-1, the J gene TRBJ2-3, with D tentatively TRBD2 (5 bases). Trimming removed 0 bases at V and 3 bases at J, with 19 bases between. From germline, CDR1 is MGHRA and CDR2 YSYEKL. The CDR3 loop spans 18 amino acids. CDR3 protein: CASSQERGLVGVTDTQYF. The CDR3, as DNA: TGCGCCAGCAGCCAAGAACGTGGGCTAGTCGGGGTGACAGATACGCAGTATTTT.